The 24 T cell receptor beta chains reported below all come from one sample, sequenced in a study of Ad26.COV2.S vaccination and SARS-CoV-2 variants. Repertoires were generated with immunoSEQ multiplex PCR, while TCRdb's copy carries only in-frame clones and drops some. The table shows about 400,000 clones, with roughly 90% occurring only once. Treatment specified: roughly 20 received Ad26.COV2.S at low or high dose, single or two shots; about five received placebo; per-sample allocation not given. The investigators took samples on day 63 after the first vaccine or placebo injection. The sample here was peripheral blood, taken in a trial of Ad26.COV2.S vaccine versus placebo. These receptors were taken from a person between 18 and 65 years old who received the Ad26.COV2.S COVID-19 vaccine or a placebo.

In nucleotides, the CDR3 is TGTGCCAGCAGCGTTAGAGGACAGCTCTCTGAGCAGTTCTTC. As protein: CASSVRGQLSEQFF. This rearrangement joins TRBV7-3 to TRBJ2-1; possibly TRBD1 for D (6 bases). Germline V gene sequence: CDR1 SGHTA, CDR2 FQGTGA. CDR3 length: 14 amino acids. V shed 5 bases and J shed 9 bases, with 17 bases lying between them. Variable domain in full (rest from reference TRBV7-3 and TRBJ2-1): GAGVSQTPSNKVTEKGKYVELRCDPISGHTALYWYRQSLGQGPEFLIYFQGTGAADDSGLPNDRFFAVRPEGSVSTLKIQRTERGDSAVYLCASSVRGQLSEQFFGPGTRLTVL.

V is TRBV9 and J is TRBJ2-7; D is undetermined. With 0 bases removed from V and 1 base from J, the gap between germline ends came to 8 bases. The CDR3 totals 14 residues. Germline assignment: CDR1 SGDLS and CDR2 YYNGEE. The CDR3 is CASSVESGSYEQYF. The DNA of the CDR3 is TGTGCCAGCAGCGTAGAGTCCGGATCCTACGAGCAGTACTTC.

This chain joins TRBV28 and TRBJ2-2; tentative D call: TRBD2 (5 bases). Trimming cost V 3 bases and J 6 bases, with 17 bases left between them. The CDR3 sequence is 16 residues long. CDR1 and CDR2 (germline): MDHEN, SYDVKM. The CDR3 bases are TGTGCCAGCAGTTTTATACGTCTAGGGAGTCCCGGGGAGCTGTTTTTT. Its protein product is CASSFIRLGSPGELFF.

V is TRBV11-3 and J is TRBJ2-7, with 13 bases matching TRBD2. The germline V gene encodes CDR1 SGHNT and CDR2 YENEEA. This CDR3 has 16 amino acids. V shed 4 bases, J shed 3 bases, and the junction held 6 bases outside the gene matches. The CDR3 reads CASSSGTSGTGYEQYF. The CDR3, as DNA: TGTGCCAGCAGCTCTGGGACTAGCGGGACTGGCTACGAGCAGTACTTC.

The chain links TRBV15 to TRBJ1-2; tentative D call: TRBD1 (5 bases). CDR1 is LNHNV and CDR2 is YYDKDF in the germline V gene (reference sequence). V was pared by 0 bases and J by 6 bases, with 14 bases between. The CDR3 contains 15 residues. CDR3 sequence: CATSRDLVPGHGYTF. DNA of the CDR3: TGTGCCACCAGCAGAGATCTTGTGCCGGGACATGGCTACACCTTC.

This chain connects TRBV11-2 to TRBJ2-7; D is unresolved. The CDR3 consists of 12 residues. V was cut by 5 bases and J by 4 bases, with 9 bases left in between. Germline V lookup: CDR1 SGHAT, CDR2 FQNNGV. The DNA of the CDR3 is TGTGCCAGCAGCCTAGGATCGTACGAGCAGTACTTC. Translated: CASSLGSYEQYF.

This chain links TRBV5-1 with TRBJ2-2; 14 bases are a match to TRBD2. The V gene end was trimmed by 3 bases and the J gene end by 3 bases; junction bases not matched to a gene: 7. In germline, CDR1 is SGHRS, CDR2 YFSETQ. The CDR3 has 18 residues. The CDR3 bases are TGCGCCAGCAGCTCCCGCCGACTAGCGGGAGGGGACACCGGGGAGCTGTTTTTT. It encodes CASSSRRLAGGDTGELFF.

The chain couples TRBV28 to TRBJ1-1; weak D call: TRBD1 (5 bases). The CDR3 has 15 residues. Germline V CDR1 and CDR2: MDHEN, SYDVKM. The V end lost 6 bases, the J end lost 4 bases, and 18 bases lay between the germline ends. In DNA, the CDR3 is TGTGCCAGCAGCCTGCTTCCTGGAACAGGCACTGAAGCTTTCTTT. Translated: CASSLLPGTGTEAFF. Drawing the rest from reference TRBV28 and TRBJ1-1, the complete variable domain is DVKVTQSSRYLVKRTGEKVFLECVQDMDHENMFWYRQDPGLGLRLIYFSYDVKMKEKGDIPEGYSVSREKKERFSLILESASTNQTSMYLCASSLLPGTGTEAFFGQGTRLTVV.

V is TRBV4-2 and J is TRBJ1-2; unclear D gene. Trimming cost V 0 bases and J 4 bases, with 9 bases left between them. Per the germline V gene, CDR1 is LGHNA and CDR2 is YNFKEQ. The CDR3 has 14 residues. This CDR3 is CASSQEPTGYGYTF. As DNA, the CDR3 is TGTGCCAGCAGCCAAGAACCGACCGGCTATGGCTACACCTTC.

V is TRBV11-3 and J is TRBJ2-5, with a possible D match to TRBD1 (6 bases). The CDR3 runs to 17 residues. The V and J ends lost 2 bases and 4 bases respectively, with 20 bases between them. Germline V gene sequence: CDR1 SGHNT, CDR2 YENEEA. CDR3 coding DNA: TGTGCCAGCAGCTTAAGGACAGTGGCTGGGATCCGAGAGACCCAGTACTTC. Translating gives CASSLRTVAGIRETQYF. The entire variable domain, with the rest obtained from reference TRBV11-3 and TRBJ2-5, is as follows: EAGVVQSPRYKIIEKKQPVAFWCNPISGHNTLYWYLQNLGQGPELLIRYENEEAVDDSQLPKDRFSAERLKGVDSTLKIQPAELGDSAVYLCASSLRTVAGIRETQYFGPGTRLLVL.

V usage is TRBV4-1 and J usage is TRBJ2-3; TRBD1 matches 8 bases. Germline-derived CDR1 and CDR2 are MGHRA and YSYEKL. Trimming at V came to 1 base and at J to 5 bases, leaving 5 bases not matched to a gene. CDR3 length: 15 residues. The CDR3 DNA sequence: TGCGCCAGCAGCCAAGGGGACAGGAGGTTAGATACGCAGTATTTT. The encoded protein is CASSQGDRRLDTQYF.

The chain carries TRBV30 and TRBJ1-1; tentatively, D is TRBD1 (6 bases). Trimming stripped 1 base from V and 2 bases from J, with 8 bases between. This CDR3 contains 13 residues. CDR1 is GTSNPN and CDR2 is SVGIG in the germline V gene (reference sequence). CDR3 protein: CAWSGTANTEAFF. CDR3 nucleotides: TGTGCCTGGAGTGGGACAGCTAACACTGAAGCTTTCTTT. The full variable domain, rest sourced from reference TRBV30 and TRBJ1-1, is SQTIHQWPATLVQPVGSPLSLECTVEGTSNPNLYWYRQAAGRGLQLLFYSVGIGQISSEVPQNLSASRPQDRQFILSSKKLLLSDSGFYLCAWSGTANTEAFFGQGTRLTVV.

This chain connects TRBV4-3 to TRBJ1-2, with TRBD1 as a possible D gene (5 bases). The germline V gene encodes CDR1 LGHNA and CDR2 YSLEER. With 2 bases removed from V and 1 base from J, the gap between germline ends came to 14 bases. The CDR3 runs to 16 residues. The CDR3 sequence is CASSQKGDGFNYGYTF. The CDR3 DNA reads as TGCGCCAGCAGCCAAAAAGGGGACGGCTTTAACTATGGCTACACCTTC.

The rearrangement links TRBV9 to TRBJ2-2; possibly TRBD2 for D (6 bases). The CDR3 spans 16 residues. Trimming cost V 2 bases and J 4 bases, with 15 bases left between them. Germline CDR1 is SGDLS and CDR2 is YYNGEE. In nucleotides, the CDR3 is TGTGCCAGCAGCGTTGGAGGCCCCGGGGGCACCGGGGAGCTGTTTTTT. This gives the protein CASSVGGPGGTGELFF. The full variable domain, rest sourced from reference TRBV9 and TRBJ2-2, is DSGVTQTPKHLITATGQRVTLRCSPRSGDLSVYWYQQSLDQGLQFLIQYYNGEERAKGNILERFSAQQFPDLHSELNLSSLELGDSALYFCASSVGGPGGTGELFFGEGSRLTVL.

The chain couples TRBV6-6 to TRBJ1-5, with D uncertain. This CDR3 comprises 16 residues. Germline V gene data show CDR1 as MNHNY and CDR2 as SVGAGI (reference sequence). V lost 7 bases and J 3 bases, leaving 19 bases between the germline ends. The CDR3 DNA sequence: TGTGCCAGCACCCCAAGCGTCGGGGATTACAATCAGCCCCAGCATTTT. Amino acids: CASTPSVGDYNQPQHF.

The J gene is TRBJ1-1, the V gene TRBV19; TRBD1 is a possible D gene (6 bases). The CDR3 length is 13 residues. V was pared by 8 bases and J by 3 bases, with 13 bases between. Germline V gene data show CDR1 as LNHDA and CDR2 as SQIVND (reference sequence). CDR3 sequence (DNA): TGTGCCAGTCGTCTGTCAGGGGACACTGAAGCTTTCTTT. This translates into CASRLSGDTEAFF.

This clone was counted once. The V call is TRBV10-3, the J call TRBJ1-1; the match to TRBD1 covers 8 bases. The V segment lost 6 bases and the J segment 0 bases; nucleotides outside the gene matches: 3. CDR1 ENHRY and CDR2 SYGVKD come from the germline V gene. This CDR3 has 14 amino acids. The CDR3 nucleotides are TGTGCCATCAGCCCAGGGGGCATGAACACTGAAGCTTTCTTT. Its protein product is CAISPGGMNTEAFF.

The chain has TRBV19 and TRBJ1-5; D might be TRBD1 (6 bases). The CDR3 loop spans 17 amino acids. Germline V gives CDR1 LNHDA, CDR2 SQIVND (reference sequence). V lost 4 bases to trimming and J lost 4 bases, with 20 bases between them. CDR3 sequence: CASSTKPSGVGNQPQHF. The CDR3 nucleotides read TGTGCCAGTAGTACTAAACCCTCAGGGGTGGGTAATCAGCCCCAGCATTTT.

In regard to this clone: At the DNA level, this CDR3 is encoded by other sequences in the same sample as well. This chain joins TRBV28 and TRBJ1-1; unclear D gene. The CDR3 consists of 11 residues. Trimming pared 5 bases from V and 5 bases from J, leaving 6 bases between. The V gene's germline CDR1 is MDHEN and CDR2 SYDVKM. This CDR3 reads CASSLGTEAFF. In DNA, the CDR3 is TGTGCCAGCAGTCTGGGGACTGAAGCTTTCTTT.

Note on this clone: At one of its ends the junction is not consistent with the germline gene, which may arise from a read error. The chain employs TRBV7-9 and TRBJ2-7; 7 nucleotides line up with TRBD1. From germline, CDR1 is SEHNR and CDR2 FQNEAQ (reference sequence). The CDR3 runs to 14 residues. The CDR3 sequence is CASSLEGGSHEQYF. CDR3 nucleotide sequence: TGTGCCAGCAGCTTAGAAGGGGGCTCCCACGAGCAGTACTTC.

The chain joins TRBV6-2 or TRBV6-3 to TRBJ1-2; maybe TRBD1 (5 bases). CDR1 MNHEY and CDR2 SVGEGT come from the germline V gene. Between the trimmed V and J ends, which lost 2 bases and 7 bases, there was a span of 11 bases. The CDR3 sequence is 13 residues long. The CDR3, as DNA: TGTGCCAGCAGTTACGGAAGGGGCGGTGGCTACACCTTC. This encodes CASSYGRGGGYTF.

The gene calls are TRBV30 and TRBJ1-5, with 8 nucleotides matching TRBD1. Germline V gives CDR1 GTSNPN, CDR2 SVGIG (reference sequence). The CDR3 runs to 15 residues. V shed 5 bases and J 4 bases; nucleotides not matched to a gene: 10. The DNA of the CDR3 is TGTGCCTGGTCGGTTGGACAGGGCCTAAATCAGCCCCAGCATTTT. Translating gives CAWSVGQGLNQPQHF. Filled out from reference TRBV30 and TRBJ1-5, the complete variable domain reads SQTIHQWPATLVQPVGSPLSLECTVEGTSNPNLYWYRQAAGRGLQLLFYSVGIGQISSEVPQNLSASRPQDRQFILSSKKLLLSDSGFYLCAWSVGQGLNQPQHFGDGTRLSIL.

In the case of this clone: Other DNA sequences in the sample encode the same CDR3. The gene calls are TRBV6-2 or TRBV6-3 and TRBJ2-2, with 7 bases aligning to TRBD1. Trimming at V came to 4 bases and at J to 5 bases, leaving 1 base not matched to a gene. The germline V gene encodes CDR1 MNHEY and CDR2 SVGEGT. The CDR3 runs to 13 residues. The CDR3 DNA follows: TGTGCCAGCAGTTCACAGGGGACCGGGGAGCTGTTTTTT. This encodes CASSSQGTGELFF.

This sequence joins TRBV7-9 and TRBJ1-2; D may be TRBD1 (6 bases). CDR3 size: 17 residues. Germline CDR1 reads SEHNR; CDR2 reads FQNEAQ (reference sequence). V was clipped by 5 bases and J by 2 bases, with 21 bases between them. CDR3 amino acids: CASSGQGHREQNYGYTF. The CDR3 DNA is TGTGCCAGCAGCGGCCAGGGCCACAGGGAACAGAACTATGGCTACACCTTC.